This T cell receptor beta chain emerged from a study of blood T cell repertoires in COVID-19. As for the study in general: Acute-phase and convalescent COVID-19 samples originated in the United States, Italy and Spain. In each case, the material was cDNA or gDNA derived from T cells, B-cell-depleted T cells, or PBMCs.

One Seattle source followed patients from active infection through their disease course. In the original analysis: The assay estimated nucleated cells by amplifying reference gene primers. Using immunoSEQ multiplex PCR, the repertoire was profiled, and TCRdb retains in-frame clones only, with some absent. V and J calls and clone size are copied from that table; D and trimming were computed from the DNA. The sample contains 150,000 to 200,000 clones, more than 80% of which appear only once. Germline CDR1 SGHNT, CDR2 YENEEA. The ends were cut back, 5 bases at V and 8 bases at J, with 12 bases in the middle. This CDR3 is built from 12 residues.

The V and J genes are TRBV11-3 and TRBJ1-1, with D tentatively TRBD1 (6 bases). The receptor comes from a woman of 80 years or more with COVID-19, enrolled during active disease. Sample: peripheral blood. CDR3 DNA sequence: TGTGCCAGCAGCCGAACCGGGACAGAAGCTTTCTTT. Translated, it gives CASSRTGTEAFF.